This T cell receptor beta chain comes out of a study of shared clonotypes between healthy human individuals (dated by TCRdb to 2019 to 2021). The study in broad terms: The cohort included a few men and a couple of women between 18 and 49 years of age. For each donor, CD4 naive and CD4 memory were each run on three plates, CD8 naive on two plates, and CD8 memory on one plate. Blood TCR repertoires of four to six healthy adults were deeply sequenced to estimate repertoire size and the extent of clonotype sharing between individuals. Different laboratories and diverse techniques were used to prepare libraries and sequence TCR repertoires, to increase sequencing depth and limit assay-specific biases. Leukapheresis yielded between about 0.8 and 8.9 billion PBMCs per donor. The investigation overall reported the following: The small number of donors limited the genetic and exposure-history diversity represented. Pairwise subsampling indicated that sequencing depth was expected to affect the degree of clonotype sharing among donors. Estimated clonotype richness was generally larger for naive than for memory subsets. Sampling was restricted to blood, and TCR repertoires in tissue are likely to differ from TCR repertoires in blood. Rarefaction of sorted-subset datasets indicated incomplete sequencing despite the large sequencing depth. About 5% of naive CD4, roughly 3.5% of naive CD8, approximately 2% of memory CD4, and 0.35% to 0.5% of memory CD8 clonotypes were shared across a few donors. Higher generation probabilities were observed for clonotypes shared by all four sorted-subset donors than for non-shared clonotypes.

TCR CDR3 regions were amplified from genomic DNA by multiplex PCR using the deep immunoSEQ assay. For each cell subset, the extracted genomic DNA was distributed evenly across all wells of several immunoSEQ 96-well plates, and each plate served as one replicate. For sorted subsets, each replicate PCR was loaded with approximately 0.2 ug genomic DNA, equivalent to approximately 27,000 T cell genomes. Purified libraries were quantified with a Qubit 3.0 fluorometer, sized on a Bioanalyzer 2100, and re-quantified with the KAPA Library Quantification kit. Each immunoSEQ 96-well plate was sequenced on its own single-read 150-cycle Illumina NextSeq 550 flow cell. The paper's processing steps were these. The immunoSEQ output contained only junctional sequences without quality scores, so filtering could not match that applied to full-length reads. Sequences were annotated with PyIR, a Python wrapper for IgBLAST v1.9, using IMGT germline references to assign V/J genes and CDR3. Reads with weak V/J assignments (E-value above 1e-6), missing CDR3, stop codons, out-of-frame junctions, or ambiguous translated residues were removed. V3J clonotypes were defined as sequences sharing the same inferred V gene, J gene, and CDR3 amino acid sequence. Percentage overlap between repertoires was calculated by dividing the number of shared unique clonotypes by the size of the smaller repertoire. RTK rarefaction, the Chao1 estimator, and Recon v2.1 estimates of unobserved clonotypes were used to assess repertoire richness. OLGA was used to compute generation probabilities for all TCRbeta clonotypes that the gDNA method yielded from a few donors. Not all clones reach the TCRdb copy of this immuneACCESS table, which keeps in-frame sequences only. Checked studies attribute under half of the gap to unresolved V genes and leave the rest unexplained. That table supplies the V and J calls and clone size; D and trimming were determined from the DNA. This sample comprises 2 million to 2.5 million clones, 85% to 95% of them detected only once. The ten largest clones take up around 0.38% of the sample.

The germline V gene (reference sequence) provides CDR1 MNHEY and CDR2 SMNVEV. The junction shows trimming of 5 bases on V and 3 bases on J, and the gene matches do not reach 9 bases of it. Its CDR3 holds 16 amino acids, cysteine through phenylalanine. The read is trimmed to its CDR3 DNA, 48 bases read in frame from base 1. The donors were healthy, HIV-negative adults with no recently reported acute infections or vaccinations. Every donor was a Caucasian adult residing in Nashville, Tennessee, USA. Magnetic negative selection was used to enrich CD4+ T cells, after which naive cells were positively selected on CD45RA and the negative fraction became the memory subset. Blood was obtained by leukapheresis, after which PBMCs were separated by Ficoll-Histopaque density gradient centrifugation and cryopreserved in liquid nitrogen vapor phase. Purity and quantity of every magnetically sorted T cell population were checked by analytical flow cytometry. Each sorted fraction had its genomic DNA isolated and then quantified by UV absorbance on a Nanodrop 2000c.

Regarding this clone: The target of this receptor is not known. No base-level quality is on record; no much larger clone is a single base apart.

The sequence was obtained from a man aged 18 to 29 in good health. Some clones in this sample may be carry-over from other donors' samples. Recombination linked TRBV27 to TRBJ2-3; 9 nucleotides in the junction match TRBD1. The sample was naive CD4+ T cells from PBMCs. This specimen's cell subset or site label, interpreted: CD45RA+ positively selected. CDR3 protein: CASSPPRDRVTDTQYF. The nucleotide sequence reads TGTGCCAGCAGTCCACCCCGGGACAGGGTGACAGATACGCAGTATTTT.